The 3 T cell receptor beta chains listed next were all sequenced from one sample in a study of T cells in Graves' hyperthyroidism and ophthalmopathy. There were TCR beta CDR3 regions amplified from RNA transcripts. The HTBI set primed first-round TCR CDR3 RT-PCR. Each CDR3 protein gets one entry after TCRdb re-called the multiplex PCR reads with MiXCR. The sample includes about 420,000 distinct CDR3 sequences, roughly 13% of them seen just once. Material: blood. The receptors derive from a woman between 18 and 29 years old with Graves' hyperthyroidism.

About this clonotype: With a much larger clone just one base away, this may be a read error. The CDR3 DNA reads TGTGCCGGCGGGGGGACAGCTACCTACGAGCAGTACTTC. Its translation: CAGGGTATYEQYF. The rearrangement uses TRBV28 and TRBJ2-7, with a possible D match to TRBD2 (8 bases). Germline V gene data show CDR1 as MDHEN and CDR2 as SYDVKM. V was shortened by 11 bases and J by 2 bases, with 16 bases between the two germline ends. The CDR3 totals 13 residues. The whole variable domain, remainder taken from reference TRBV28 and TRBJ2-7, is DVKVTQSSRYLVKRTGEKVFLECVQDMDHENMFWYRQDPGLGLRLIYFSYDVKMKEKGDIPEGYSVSREKKERFSLILESASTNQTSMYLCAGGGTATYEQYFGPGTRLTVT.

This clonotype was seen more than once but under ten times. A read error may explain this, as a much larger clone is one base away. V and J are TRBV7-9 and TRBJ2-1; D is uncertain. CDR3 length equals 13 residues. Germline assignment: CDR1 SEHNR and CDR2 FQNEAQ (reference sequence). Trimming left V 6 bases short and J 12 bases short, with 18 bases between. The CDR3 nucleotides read TGTGCCAGCAGGCCCCTACTGATGCATGGGCAGTTCTTC. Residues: CASRPLLMHGQFF.

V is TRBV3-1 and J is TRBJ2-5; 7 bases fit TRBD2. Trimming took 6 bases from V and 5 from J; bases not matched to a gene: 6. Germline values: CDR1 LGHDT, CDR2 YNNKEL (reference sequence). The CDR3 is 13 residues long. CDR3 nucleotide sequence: TGTGCCAGCAGTCCGCCAGCGGGGGAGACCCAGTACTTC. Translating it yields CASSPPAGETQYF.